This is a list of T cell receptor beta chains from one sample in a study of identical twins. TCRdb ran MiXCR on the 5' RACE reads and lists one entry per CDR3 protein. The table lists 430,000 or so distinct CDR3 sequences, 20% to 25% of them singletons, with about 3% in the top ten. The sample was also reused in another study, on T cells expressing NK-cell markers.

Sample: CD4+ T cells sorted from blood. Source of these receptors: a woman between 18 and 29 years old in good health. CDR3s leave out the opening cysteine and the closing phenylalanine or tryptophan. Each record gives: CDR3 length, V gene, CDR3 protein.

>12|TRBV5-1
ASSLSPTNEKLF
>11|TRBV5-1
ASSSEVGQPQH
>14|TRBV4-2
ASSQDIAGALYEQY
>10|TRBV20-1
SARNDIYEQY
>13|TRBV12-3/TRBV12-4
ASKGGVGRVYEQY
>12|TRBV5-1
ASNRGTDNSPLH
>16|TRBV12-3/TRBV12-4
ASSFLRGRLRGEETQY
>13|TRBV12-3/TRBV12-4
ASSPPQVPFYGYT
>11|TRBV6-2/TRBV6-3
ASKQGSNYGYT
>14|TRBV5-5
ASSLRGRAGADTQY
>9|TRBV20-1
SAHSGYEQY
>12|TRBV20-1
SASSVAASYEQY
>13|TRBV5-1
ASSGLTGPLNGYT
>13|TRBV10-3
AISETPGLGNEQY
>13|TRBV12-3/TRBV12-4
ASGFVAGLAETQY
>10|TRBV6-5
ASRTGAGELF
>10|TRBV20-1
SASGGYQPQH
>12|TRBV7-2
ASSSLAGEVEQY
>11|TRBV11-2
ASSLDQEDTQY
>11|TRBV5-6
ASSWAVGVTIY
>9|TRBV5-1
ASSVRAEQF
>10|TRBV20-1
SAPLAKNIQY
>14|TRBV7-2
ASSRPPGPHTGELF
>13|TRBV6-2/TRBV6-3
ASSPWRGTYNEQF
>11|TRBV7-2
ASSRQQADTQY
>14|TRBV5-1
ASSLALGQGNNEQF
>13|TRBV20-1
SARTLAGAYNEQF
>14|TRBV12-3/TRBV12-4
ASSPEGIRFTGELF
>15|TRBV7-2
ASSLVGTSLWTGELF
>14|TRBV7-3
ASSPQGLATTNEQF
>13|TRBV5-1
ASSLPGGKTDTQY
>14|TRBV5-1
ASSPGGGRSYNEQF
>12|TRBV6-1
ASSDTLRLGGYT
>12|TRBV20-1
SAPRGAKTDTQY
>12|TRBV20-1
SAISGSYSYEQY
>10|TRBV20-1
SVPEGSTEAF
>14|TRBV11-2
ASSSLTSGGRGTQY
>13|TRBV6-5
ASSYRAGPNQPQH
>15|TRBV6-2/TRBV6-3
ASRHRPGLAMGGEQF
>12|TRBV7-6
ASSAFGTTNEQF
>10|TRBV6-6
ASSRGLGEQY
>15|TRBV5-1
ASSLDSRRAVGNTQY
>10|TRBV15
ATGTGTDTQY